Below are 32 T cell receptor beta chains sequenced from a single sample in a study of blood T cell repertoires in COVID-19. Profiling relied on immunoSEQ multiplex PCR, and the TCRdb table lists in-frame clones only, not all of them. There are about 52,000 clones in the sample; roughly 89% occur only once, and 7.5% to 10% lies in the top ten. The material sequenced was peripheral blood. These receptors were obtained from a man older than 75 with active or convalescent COVID-19.

This chain joins TRBV9 and TRBJ1-2; no firm D call. CDR1 SGDLS and CDR2 YYNGEE come from the germline V gene. The CDR3 is 16 residues long. V was clipped by 0 bases and J by 2 bases, with 14 bases between them. The CDR3 reads CASSVGNPRLNYGYTF. For the CDR3, the DNA is TGTGCCAGCAGCGTAGGAAACCCCCGGTTAAACTATGGCTACACCTTC.

The J gene is TRBJ2-7, the V gene TRBV10-1, with TRBD1 identical over 7 bases. V shed 7 bases, J shed 2 bases, and the junction held 5 bases outside the gene matches. The CDR3 contains 13 residues. Germline V gene data show CDR1 as WNHNN and CDR2 as SYGVQD (reference sequence). The CDR3 bases are TGCGCCAGCAACAACAGGGGCGCCTACGAGCAGTACTTC. Its translation: CASNNRGAYEQYF.

CDR3 coding DNA: TGTGCCAGCAGCTTAGCGCTATCGACTAGCGGGAAACACGAGCAGTACTTC. Protein product: CASSLALSTSGKHEQYF. The genes are TRBV7-2 and TRBJ2-7; TRBD2 matches 11 bases. Trimming took 0 bases from V and 5 from J; bases not matched to a gene: 9. The CDR3 has 17 residues. CDR1 is SGHTA and CDR2 is FQGNSA in the germline V gene.

J is TRBJ2-1 and V is TRBV6-2 or TRBV6-3; 8 nucleotides line up with TRBD2. Germline CDR1 and CDR2: MNHEY and SVGEGT. V lost 3 bases, J lost 7 bases, and 11 bases stayed unmatched. CDR3 size: 16 residues. Written as DNA, the CDR3 is TGTGCCAGCAGTTATCCCGGGGGGGGAATAAAGAATGAGCAGTTCTTC. Translation: CASSYPGGGIKNEQFF.

This chain uses TRBV29-1 with TRBJ2-2; D perhaps matches TRBD1 (6 bases). From germline, CDR1 is SQVTM and CDR2 ANQGSEA. The CDR3 loop spans 14 amino acids. With 4 bases removed from V and 6 bases from J, the gap between germline ends came to 15 bases. The CDR3 sequence is CSVAGTPVPGELFF. CDR3 coding DNA: TGCAGCGTTGCCGGGACACCCGTTCCCGGGGAGCTGTTTTTT.

This chain joins TRBV28 and TRBJ2-3; no clear D gene. Germline-derived CDR1 and CDR2 are MDHEN and SYDVKM. The V end lost 8 bases, the J end lost 3 bases, and 9 bases lay between the germline ends. This CDR3 comprises 12 residues. This CDR3 is CASARETDTQYF. Written as DNA, the CDR3 is TGTGCCAGCGCGCGAGAGACAGATACGCAGTATTTT.

This chain joins TRBV27 and TRBJ1-2, with TRBD1 matching 10 bases. Germline CDR1 reads MNHEY; CDR2 reads SMNVEV (reference sequence). This CDR3 comprises 14 residues. The junction had 3 bases not matched to a gene; V was cut back by 6 bases and J by 2 bases. Here the CDR3 DNA reads TGTGCCAGCAGACGACAGGGGGCCAACTATGGCTACACCTTC. Translation gives CASRRQGANYGYTF.

The sample holds one count of this clone. The chain joins TRBV28 to TRBJ1-5; 8 bases line up with TRBD1. Germline CDR1 is MDHEN and CDR2 is SYDVKM. V lost 6 bases to trimming and J lost 6 bases; unmatched junction nucleotides: 7. The CDR3 sequence is 14 residues long. The CDR3: CASSMTGVSQPQHF. The CDR3 DNA reads as TGTGCCAGCAGCATGACAGGGGTTAGTCAGCCCCAGCATTTT.

This sequence joins TRBV7-2 and TRBJ2-3, with D possibly TRBD2 on 5 matching bases. CDR1 and CDR2 from the germline V gene are SGHTA and FQGNSA. The CDR3 consists of 14 residues. V was trimmed by 3 bases and J by 4 bases, leaving 11 bases between them. The CDR3 DNA reads as TGTGCCAGCAGCTTTACGCTAGCCGCAGATACGCAGTATTTT. It specifies CASSFTLAADTQYF.

This chain joins TRBV6-5 and TRBJ2-1; 9 bases agree with TRBD2. The CDR3 length is 15 residues. J was trimmed by 9 bases and V by 6 bases; bases with no gene match: 12. Germline V gene lookup returns CDR1 MNHEY and CDR2 SVGAGI. Here the CDR3 reads CASSLSGRGFGEQFF. The CDR3 DNA sequence: TGTGCCAGCAGCCTTAGCGGGAGAGGTTTTGGTGAGCAGTTCTTC.

This clone qualifies as medium-sized (0.01 to 0.1%). CDR3 coding DNA: TGTGCCAGCAGTTTAACCAGCTCTGGAAACACCATATATTTT. This translates into CASSLTSSGNTIYF. The chain is built from TRBV6-5 and TRBJ1-3; D unclear. V was trimmed by 4 bases and J by 0 bases, leaving 7 bases between them. This CDR3 is built from 14 residues. CDR1 is MNHEY, CDR2 SVGAGI, per germline.

The chain uses TRBV7-9 and TRBJ2-7; 7 bases agree with TRBD2. This CDR3 contains 14 residues. Germline V gene sequence: CDR1 SEHNR, CDR2 FQNEAQ (reference sequence). J was trimmed by 6 bases and V by 1 base; bases with no gene match: 6. CDR3 DNA sequence: TGTGCCAGCAGCTTAGGCGGACTAGTAGGCGAGCAGTACTTC. It is translated as CASSLGGLVGEQYF.

The chain uses TRBV19 and TRBJ2-1; 9 nucleotides agree with TRBD2. The CDR3 length is 15 residues. In germline, CDR1 is LNHDA, CDR2 SQIVND (reference sequence). V shed 0 bases and J 5 bases; nucleotides not matched to a gene: 2. The CDR3 nucleotides read TGTGCCAGTAGTATAGATAGCGGGAGAGACAATGAGCAGTTCTTC. Amino acid sequence: CASSIDSGRDNEQFF.

This CDR3 reads CASSLSRGTTEAFF. For the CDR3, the DNA is TGTGCCAGCAGCTTGTCCAGGGGGACCACTGAAGCTTTCTTT. The chain recombines TRBV7-2 with TRBJ1-1, with TRBD1 identical over 7 bases. Germline CDR1 reads SGHTA; CDR2 reads FQGNSA. The CDR3 extends over 14 amino acids. V was pared by 3 bases and J by 4 bases, with 5 bases of the junction left unmatched.

The chain uses TRBV5-4 and TRBJ1-4, with a tentative D call TRBD1 (5 bases). This CDR3 spans 14 amino acids. V dropped 0 bases and J dropped 4 bases, with 7 bases sitting between them. Germline CDR1 reads SGHNT; CDR2 reads YYREEE (reference sequence). CDR3 DNA: TGTGCCAGCAGCTTGGTAGGGGATAATGAAAAACTGTTTTTT. Residues: CASSLVGDNEKLFF.

This clone showed up just a few times. The rearrangement uses TRBV6-2 or TRBV6-3 and TRBJ2-7, with 7 bases lining up with TRBD1. V was clipped by 5 bases and J by 4 bases; unmatched bases: 14. The CDR3 is made up of 16 amino acids. Germline CDR1 MNHEY, CDR2 SVGEGT. CDR3 loop: CASSPRRTGPKYEQYF. DNA for the CDR3: TGTGCCAGCAGTCCACGGAGGACAGGACCGAAATACGAGCAGTACTTC.

The V gene is TRBV19, the J gene TRBJ2-5; 9 positions match TRBD1. Per germline, CDR1 LNHDA and CDR2 SQIVND (reference sequence). The CDR3 contains 16 residues. Trimming removed 3 bases from V and 5 bases from J; junction bases left unmatched: 10. The CDR3 region is CASSIDANRGHETQYF. CDR3 sequence (DNA): TGTGCCAGTAGTATCGACGCCAACAGGGGGCACGAGACCCAGTACTTC.

This chain's CDR3 is CASSPRTVSEGEKLFF. CDR3 nucleotide sequence: TGTGCCAGCTCACCACGGACAGTTTCTGAGGGTGAAAAACTGTTTTTT. The gene calls are TRBV18 and TRBJ1-4; TRBD1 might be the D (6 bases). The CDR3 loop spans 16 amino acids. The germline V and J ends were trimmed by 1 base and 7 bases, with 16 bases remaining between them. Germline lookup yields CDR1 KGHSH and CDR2 LQKENI. Using reference TRBV18 and TRBJ1-4 for the parts outside the CDR3, the full variable domain is NAGVMQNPRHLVRRRGQEARLRCSPMKGHSHVYWYRQLPEEGLKFMVYLQKENIIDESGMPKERFSAEFPKEGPSILRIQQVVRGDSAAYFCASSPRTVSEGEKLFFGSGTQLSVL.

This chain joins TRBV5-1 and TRBJ2-5; 8 bases agree with TRBD2. Germline CDR1 reads SGHRS; CDR2 reads YFSETQ. V shed 4 bases, J shed 4 bases, and the junction held 6 bases outside the gene matches. The CDR3 is 14 residues long. The CDR3 spells CASSPGLAPETQYF. CDR3 nucleotides: TGCGCCAGCAGCCCCGGACTAGCCCCAGAGACCCAGTACTTC.

The V and J genes are TRBV29-1 and TRBJ1-2; 7 nucleotides match TRBD1. After removal of 8 bases from V and 0 bases from J, the junction contained 6 bases not matched to a gene. Germline-derived CDR1 and CDR2 are SQVTM and ANQGSEA. There are 13 residues in the CDR3. The DNA of the CDR3 is TGCAGCACGGGACAGTCAGCTAACTATGGCTACACCTTC. Protein: CSTGQSANYGYTF.

This clone was counted only a few times. J is TRBJ1-5 and V is TRBV7-9, with 9 bases lining up with TRBD1. The V segment lost 0 bases and the J segment 4 bases; nucleotides outside the gene matches: 10. Germline values: CDR1 SEHNR, CDR2 FQNEAQ (reference sequence). The CDR3 sequence is 18 residues long. The CDR3 nucleotides read TGTGCCAGCAGCTTAGCCACCGGACAGGGGCTAACTAATCAGCCCCAGCATTTT. Translating gives CASSLATGQGLTNQPQHF.

This clone was counted a single time. The chain carries TRBV7-2 and TRBJ2-3; D may be TRBD2 (6 bases). The CDR3 totals 13 residues. V was shortened by 3 bases and J by 5 bases, with 9 bases between the two germline ends. Per germline, CDR1 SGHTA and CDR2 FQGNSA. CDR3 sequence reads: CASSFQGGDTQYF. CDR3 nucleotides: TGTGCCAGCAGCTTCCAGGGAGGAGATACGCAGTATTTT.

CDR3 in amino acids: CSVLAEQETQYF. The CDR3 DNA reads TGCAGCGTGCTAGCGGAACAAGAGACCCAGTACTTC. The chain recombines TRBV29-1 with TRBJ2-5; 7 nucleotides match TRBD2. Germline V lookup: CDR1 SQVTM, CDR2 ANQGSEA. V lost 6 bases and J lost 2; bases outside the gene matches: 3. The CDR3 runs 12 residues.

This chain links TRBV19 with TRBJ1-5, with a tentative D call TRBD1 (6 bases). CDR3 length: 14 amino acids. V was cut by 3 bases and J by 6 bases, with 12 bases left in between. The V gene's germline CDR1 is LNHDA and CDR2 SQIVND (reference sequence). CDR3 protein: CASSIGGGPQPQHF. The CDR3 DNA is TGTGCCAGTAGTATTGGGGGGGGCCCTCAGCCCCAGCATTTT.

The gene calls are TRBV3-1 (or the pseudogene TRBV3-2) and TRBJ2-7; 14 positions match TRBD2. The germline V gene has CDR1 LGHDT and CDR2 YNNKEL (reference sequence). V shed 6 bases, J shed 5 bases, and the junction held 6 bases outside the gene matches. The CDR3 is made up of 15 amino acids. CDR3 DNA sequence: TGTGCCAGCAGATCCGGACTAGCGGGAGGTAACGAGCAGTACTTC. Amino acid sequence: CASRSGLAGGNEQYF.

The chain couples TRBV27 to TRBJ2-3, with a possible D match to TRBD2 (7 bases). The CDR3 covers 19 residues. Trimming pared 4 bases from V and 11 bases from J, leaving 34 bases between. Looked up from germline, CDR1 is MNHEY and CDR2 is SMNVEV (reference sequence). The CDR3 reads CASSSRRAGAGAYLARQYF. The CDR3 DNA reads as TGTGCCAGCAGTTCCCGGAGGGCGGGGGCAGGGGCGTACTTAGCAAGGCAGTATTTT.

V usage is TRBV2 and J usage is TRBJ1-4, with D hard to call. Germline CDR1 is SNHLY and CDR2 is FYNNEI. With 3 bases removed from V and 1 base from J, the gap between germline ends came to 9 bases. The CDR3 is made up of 15 amino acids. CDR3 nucleotides: TGTGCCAGCAGTGAGATAGGGAGAACTAATGAAAAACTGTTTTTT. It encodes CASSEIGRTNEKLFF.

The V gene is TRBV9, the J gene TRBJ2-1, with TRBD2 matching over 11 bases. Trimming took 4 bases from V and 9 from J; bases not matched to a gene: 12. Germline CDR1 reads SGDLS; CDR2 reads YYNGEE. The CDR3 extends over 16 amino acids. CDR3 DNA: TGTGCCAGCAGCCCACGAGGTAGCGGGGGGGCAAGTGAGCAGTTCTTC. Amino acids: CASSPRGSGGASEQFF.

CDR3 sequence reads: CASSTGQAWGDEQYF. In DNA form, the CDR3 reads TGTGCCAGTAGTACTGGACAGGCCTGGGGGGACGAGCAGTACTTC. J is TRBJ2-7 and V is TRBV19; TRBD1 might be the D (7 bases). This CDR3 is built from 15 residues. Trimming pared 4 bases from V and 5 bases from J, leaving 18 bases between. CDR1 is LNHDA, CDR2 SQIVND, per germline (reference sequence).

This clone showed up just once. The gene calls are TRBV7-9 and TRBJ1-4, with D maybe TRBD1 (6 bases). This CDR3 has 15 amino acids. Germline V lookup: CDR1 SEHNR, CDR2 FQNEAQ (reference sequence). Trimming pared 2 bases from V and 5 bases from J, leaving 12 bases between. CDR3 amino acids: CASSLPEGGNEKLFF. For the CDR3, the DNA is TGTGCCAGCAGCTTACCAGAAGGGGGAAATGAAAAACTGTTTTTT.

The rearrangement joins TRBV10-1 to TRBJ2-2, with 7 bases that match TRBD2. J lost 3 bases, V lost 4 bases, and 5 bases had no gene match. The CDR3 loop spans 15 amino acids. Germline CDR1 WNHNN, CDR2 SYGVQD (reference sequence). CDR3 DNA sequence: TGCGCCAGCAGTGGGGCTAGCGGTCACACCGGGGAGCTGTTTTTT. Residues: CASSGASGHTGELFF.

This chain uses TRBV30 with TRBJ1-1, with D tentatively TRBD1 (6 bases). CDR1 is GTSNPN and CDR2 is SVGIG in the germline V gene (reference sequence). With 6 bases removed from V and 5 bases from J, the gap between germline ends came to 19 bases. The CDR3 spans 14 residues. The CDR3 spells CACSSNRASTEAFF. As DNA, the CDR3 is TGTGCCTGTTCCTCAAACAGGGCTTCAACTGAAGCTTTCTTT. The full variable domain, rest sourced from reference TRBV30 and TRBJ1-1, is SQTIHQWPATLVQPVGSPLSLECTVEGTSNPNLYWYRQAAGRGLQLLFYSVGIGQISSEVPQNLSASRPQDRQFILSSKKLLLSDSGFYLCACSSNRASTEAFFGQGTRLTVV.